This TCR delta chain was sequenced in a study of gamma-delta T cells after stem cell transplantation. This CDR3 is 23 amino acids long. Germline CDR1 is TVYSNPD and CDR2 is GDNSRS (reference sequence). A word on this clone: Given a much more abundant clone one base away, this may be a read error. Other DNA sequences of this sample code for an identical CDR3.

TCRdb reapplied CATT to the RT-PCR reads. Among some 16,000 delta-chain clones listed, roughly 9% were seen once. The rearrangement joins TRDV3 to TRDJ1, with 13 bases matching TRDD3. The receptor was isolated from a human donor. It is not recorded whose cells these are; they may come from a transplant donor. Sequencing input: gamma-delta T cells. The CDR3 DNA sequence: TGTGCCTTTCGACTTTCCTACGTGAGTCTTAACTGGGGGATACGGAGTGACACCGATAAGCTCATCTTT. This gives the protein CAFRLSYVSLNWGIRSDTDKLIF. The complete variable domain, with remaining parts taken from reference TRDV3 and TRDJ1, reads CDKVTQSSPDQTVASGSEVVLLCTYDTVYSNPDLFWYRIRPDYSFQFVFYGDNSRSEGADFTQGRFSVKHILTQKAFHLVISPVRTEDSATYYCAFRLSYVSLNWGIRSDTDKLIFGKGTRVTVEP.